This T cell receptor beta chain was sequenced during a study of tumor and adjacent non-tumor tissue in lung cancer. The overall study: There were some 11 adenocarcinoma, a couple of squamous cell carcinoma and 1 small cell lung cancer cases. Study observations and caveats: Compared with tumor, normal lung showed significantly lower TCR diversity.

This clonotype occurred a few times. Its antigen is unidentified. A junction boundary mismatches the germline segment, possibly from a read error. The CDR3 length is 15 residues. Germline V gene lookup returns CDR1 MDHEN and CDR2 SYDVKM. The library came from three nested PCR rounds adapted from ARM-PCR protocols. TCRdb ran MiXCR on the multiplex PCR reads and lists one entry per CDR3 protein. This sample has 43,000 or so distinct CDR3 sequences, with roughly 66% found just once. This sample's RNA came from whole unsorted tissue. This non-tumor lung sample came from over 3 cm beyond the tumor edge. The rearrangement joins TRBV28 to TRBJ1-1; D might be TRBD1 (5 bases). The source material was distant non-tumor lung tissue. The source is a middle-aged man with non-small cell lung cancer. Here the CDR3 DNA reads TGTGCCAGCAGTCCTACAGGAGTTTTGAACACTGGAGCTTTCTTT. It specifies CASSPTGVLNTGAFF. The full variable domain, completed using reference TRBV28 and TRBJ1-1, is DVKVTQSSRYLVKRTGEKVFLECVQDMDHENMFWYRQDPGLGLRLIYFSYDVKMKEKGDIPEGYSVSREKKERFSLILESASTNQTSMYLCASSPTGVLNTGAFFGQGTRLTVV.